This T cell receptor (beta chain) was retrieved from a study of T cell repertoires in cytomegalovirus infection. The wider study: The authors relied on CMV epitopes, both recently identified HLA-C-restricted and well-studied HLA-B-restricted.

MiXCR was run by TCRdb on the reads, yielding one entry per CDR3 protein. The sample records hundreds of thousands of distinct CDR3 sequences, around 32% being singletons. This clonotype was counted a single time. Its matching antigen is unknown. The CDR3 spans 15 residues. Trimming took off 0 bases at V and 0 bases at J, with 7 bases between the two ends. In germline, CDR1 is SGDLS, CDR2 YYNGEE. Study-wide results and limits: Individuals carrying CMV plus the relevant HLA were identified by cumulative frequency of public TCR beta families.

The rearrangement uses TRBV9 and TRBJ2-1; D is undetermined. Sequencing was performed on cultured PBMCs, taken from culture after CMV antigen stimulation. The sequence derives from a human donor in good health (CMV status not recorded). Some clones in this sample may be carry-over from other donors' samples. This CDR3 is CASSVERSSYNEQFF. Here the CDR3 DNA reads TGTGCCAGCAGCGTAGAGAGGAGCTCCTACAATGAGCAGTTCTTC.